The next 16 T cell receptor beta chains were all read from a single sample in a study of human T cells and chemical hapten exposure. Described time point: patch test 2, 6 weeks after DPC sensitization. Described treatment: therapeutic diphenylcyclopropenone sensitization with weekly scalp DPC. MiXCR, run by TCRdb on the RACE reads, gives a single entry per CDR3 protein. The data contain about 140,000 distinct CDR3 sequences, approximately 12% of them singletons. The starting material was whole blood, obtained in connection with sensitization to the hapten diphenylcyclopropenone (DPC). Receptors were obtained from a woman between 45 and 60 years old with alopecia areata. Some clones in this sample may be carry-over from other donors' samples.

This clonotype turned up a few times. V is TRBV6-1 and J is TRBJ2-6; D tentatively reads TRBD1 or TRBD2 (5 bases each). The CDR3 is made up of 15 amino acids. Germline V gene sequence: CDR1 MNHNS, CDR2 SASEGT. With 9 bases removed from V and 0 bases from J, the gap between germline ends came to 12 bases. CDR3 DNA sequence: TGTGCCAGTGTTTCAGGGAGCTCTGGGGCCAACGTCCTGACTTTC. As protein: CASVSGSSGANVLTF.

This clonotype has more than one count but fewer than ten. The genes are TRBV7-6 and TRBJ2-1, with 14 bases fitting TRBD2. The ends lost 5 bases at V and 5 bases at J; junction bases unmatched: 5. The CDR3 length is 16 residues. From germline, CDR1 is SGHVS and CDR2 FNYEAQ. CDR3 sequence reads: CASSLGTSGSNNEQFF. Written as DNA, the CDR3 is TGTGCCAGCAGCCTCGGGACTAGCGGGAGTAACAATGAGCAGTTCTTC.

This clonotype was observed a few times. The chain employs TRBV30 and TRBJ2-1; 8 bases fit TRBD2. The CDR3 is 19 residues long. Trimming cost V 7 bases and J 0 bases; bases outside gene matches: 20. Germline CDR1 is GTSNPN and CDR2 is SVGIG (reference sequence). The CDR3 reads CASSGGGKSRSSSYNEQFF. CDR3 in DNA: TGTGCCTCCTCGGGGGGGGGAAAGAGTCGGTCCAGCTCCTACAATGAGCAGTTCTTC.

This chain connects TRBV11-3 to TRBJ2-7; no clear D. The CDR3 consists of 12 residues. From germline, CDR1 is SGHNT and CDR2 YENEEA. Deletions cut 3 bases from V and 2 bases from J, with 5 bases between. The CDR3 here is CASSFPPYEQYF. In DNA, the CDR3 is TGTGCCAGCAGCTTTCCACCCTACGAGCAGTACTTC.

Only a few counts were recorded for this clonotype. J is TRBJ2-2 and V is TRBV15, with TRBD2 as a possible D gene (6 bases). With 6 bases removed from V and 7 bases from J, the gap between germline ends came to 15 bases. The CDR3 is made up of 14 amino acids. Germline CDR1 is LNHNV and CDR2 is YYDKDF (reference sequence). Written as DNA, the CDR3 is TGTGCCACCAGTTGGCCAGCGGGTGGCGGGGAGCTGTTTTTT. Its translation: CATSWPAGGGELFF.

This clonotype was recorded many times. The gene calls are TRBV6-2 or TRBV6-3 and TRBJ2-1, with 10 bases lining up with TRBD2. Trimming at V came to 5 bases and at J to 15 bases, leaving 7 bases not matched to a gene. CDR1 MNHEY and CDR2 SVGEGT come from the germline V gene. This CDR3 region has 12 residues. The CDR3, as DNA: TGTGCCAGCAGTACTCAAGCGGGAGGGGGGTTCTTC. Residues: CASSTQAGGGFF.

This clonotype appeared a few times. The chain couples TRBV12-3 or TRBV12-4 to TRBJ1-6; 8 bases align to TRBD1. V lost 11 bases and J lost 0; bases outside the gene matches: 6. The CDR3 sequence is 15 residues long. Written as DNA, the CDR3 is TGTGCCTCACGCAGGGGGCGCTCCTATAATTCACCCCTCCACTTT. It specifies CASRRGRSYNSPLHF.

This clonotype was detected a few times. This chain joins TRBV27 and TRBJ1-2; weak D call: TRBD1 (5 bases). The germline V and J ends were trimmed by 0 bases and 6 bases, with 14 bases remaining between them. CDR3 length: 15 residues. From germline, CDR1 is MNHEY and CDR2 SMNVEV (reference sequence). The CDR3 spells CASSLSIDSIHGYTF. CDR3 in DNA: TGTGCCAGCAGTTTATCGATAGACAGCATCCATGGCTACACCTTC.

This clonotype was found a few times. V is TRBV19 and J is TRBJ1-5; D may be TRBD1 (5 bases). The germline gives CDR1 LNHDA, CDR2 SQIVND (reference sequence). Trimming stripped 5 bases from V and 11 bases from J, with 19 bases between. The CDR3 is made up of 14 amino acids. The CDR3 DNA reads TGTGCCAGTAGTCCTCTCGGGGCGGCCAGGGCCCAGCATTTT. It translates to CASSPLGAARAQHF.

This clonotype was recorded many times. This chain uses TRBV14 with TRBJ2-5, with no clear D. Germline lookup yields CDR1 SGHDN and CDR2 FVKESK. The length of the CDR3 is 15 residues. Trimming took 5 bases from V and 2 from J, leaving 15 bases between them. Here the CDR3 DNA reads TGTGCCAGCAGCACCTTGACCAAAATGCAAGAGACCCAGTACTTC. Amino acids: CASSTLTKMQETQYF.

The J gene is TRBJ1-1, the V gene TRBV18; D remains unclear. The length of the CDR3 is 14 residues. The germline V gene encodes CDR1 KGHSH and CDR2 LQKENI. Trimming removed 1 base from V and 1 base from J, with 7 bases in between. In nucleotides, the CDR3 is TGTGCCAGCTCACCACAGTGGGGGAACACTGAAGCTTTCTTT. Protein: CASSPQWGNTEAFF.

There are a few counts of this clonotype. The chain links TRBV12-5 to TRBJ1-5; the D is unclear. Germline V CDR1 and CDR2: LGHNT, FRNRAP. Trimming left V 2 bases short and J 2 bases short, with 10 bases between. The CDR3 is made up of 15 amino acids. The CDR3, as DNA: TGTGCTAGTGGTTTGTGGGATTCGGGCAATCAGCCCCAGCATTTT. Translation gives CASGLWDSGNQPQHF.

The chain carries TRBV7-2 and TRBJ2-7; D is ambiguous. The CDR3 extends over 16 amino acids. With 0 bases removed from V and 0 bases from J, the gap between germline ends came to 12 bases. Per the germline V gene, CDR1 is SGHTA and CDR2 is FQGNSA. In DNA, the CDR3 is TGTGCCAGCAGCTTAGCGCGGCACCCGAGCTCCTACGAGCAGTACTTC. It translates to CASSLARHPSSYEQYF. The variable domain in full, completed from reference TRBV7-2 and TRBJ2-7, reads GAGVSQSPSNKVTEKGKDVELRCDPISGHTALYWYRQSLGQGLEFLIYFQGNSAPDKSGLPSDRFSAERTGGSVSTLTIQRTQQEDSAVYLCASSLARHPSSYEQYFGPGTRLTVT.

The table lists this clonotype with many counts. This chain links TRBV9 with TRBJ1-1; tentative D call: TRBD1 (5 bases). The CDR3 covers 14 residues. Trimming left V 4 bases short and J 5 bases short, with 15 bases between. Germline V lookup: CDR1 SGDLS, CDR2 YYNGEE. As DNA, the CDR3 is TGTGCCAGCAGCCTGACAGCCAGAATTACTGAAGCTTTCTTT. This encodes CASSLTARITEAFF.

The DNA of the CDR3 is TGTGCCACCAGTGACCACGACAGGGGGCCAACCTACGAGCAGTACTTC. Translating gives CATSDHDRGPTYEQYF. This sequence joins TRBV24-1 and TRBJ2-7, with TRBD1 matching over 10 bases. The CDR3 totals 16 residues. V dropped 4 bases and J dropped 2; count of bases not matched to a gene: 7. Germline CDR1 reads KGHDR; CDR2 reads SFDVKD.

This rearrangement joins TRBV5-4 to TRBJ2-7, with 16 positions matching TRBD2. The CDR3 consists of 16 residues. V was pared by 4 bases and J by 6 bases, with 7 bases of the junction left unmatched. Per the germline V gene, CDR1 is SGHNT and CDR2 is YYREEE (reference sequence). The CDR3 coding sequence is TGTGCCAGCAGCCCCGGGACTAGCGGGAGGGCACGCGAGCAGTACTTC. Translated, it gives CASSPGTSGRAREQYF.